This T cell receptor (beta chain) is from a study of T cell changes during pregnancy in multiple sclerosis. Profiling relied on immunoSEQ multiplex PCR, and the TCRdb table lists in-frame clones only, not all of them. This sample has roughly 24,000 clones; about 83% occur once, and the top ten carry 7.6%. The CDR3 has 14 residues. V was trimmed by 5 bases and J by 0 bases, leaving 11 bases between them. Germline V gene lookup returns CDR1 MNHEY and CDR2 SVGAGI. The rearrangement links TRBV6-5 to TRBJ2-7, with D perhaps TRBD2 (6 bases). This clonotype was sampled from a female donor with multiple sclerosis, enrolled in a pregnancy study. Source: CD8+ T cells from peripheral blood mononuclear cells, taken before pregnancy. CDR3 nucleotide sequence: TGTGCCAGCAGTCCTAGCGAGAGCTCCTACGAGCAGTACTTC. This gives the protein CASSPSESSYEQYF.